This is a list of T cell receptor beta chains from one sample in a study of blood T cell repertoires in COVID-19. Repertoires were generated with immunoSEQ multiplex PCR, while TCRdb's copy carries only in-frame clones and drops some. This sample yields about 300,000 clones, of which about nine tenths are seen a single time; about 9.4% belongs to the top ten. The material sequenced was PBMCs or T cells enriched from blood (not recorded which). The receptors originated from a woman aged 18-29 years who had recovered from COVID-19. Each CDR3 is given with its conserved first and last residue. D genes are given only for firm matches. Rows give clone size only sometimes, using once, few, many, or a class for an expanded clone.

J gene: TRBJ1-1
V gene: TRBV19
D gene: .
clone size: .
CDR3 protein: CASSIVWRGNTEAFF
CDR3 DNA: TGTGCCAGTAGTATAGTATGGAGAGGGAACACTGAAGCTTTCTTT

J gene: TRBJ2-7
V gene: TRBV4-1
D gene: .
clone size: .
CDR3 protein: CASSQDWGTSSYEQYF
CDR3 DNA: TGCGCCAGCAGCCAAGATTGGGGGACTTCTTCCTACGAGCAGTACTTC

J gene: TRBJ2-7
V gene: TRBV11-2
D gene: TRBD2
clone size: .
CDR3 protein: CASSHRVPNGLAGEVEYF
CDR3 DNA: TGTGCCAGCAGCCACCGGGTTCCGAATGGACTAGCGGGAGAAGTAGAGTACTTC

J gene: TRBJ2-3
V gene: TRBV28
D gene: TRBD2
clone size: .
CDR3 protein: CASRDPGLAGLTDTQYF
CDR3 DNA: TGTGCCAGCAGAGATCCGGGACTAGCGGGTCTCACAGATACGCAGTATTTT

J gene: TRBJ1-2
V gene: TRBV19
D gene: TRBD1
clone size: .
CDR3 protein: CASSPGQSLNYGYTF
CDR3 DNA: TGTGCCAGTAGTCCGGGACAGAGCCTAAACTATGGCTACACCTTC

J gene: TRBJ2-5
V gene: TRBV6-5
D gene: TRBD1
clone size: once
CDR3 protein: CASSYPTGSFRQTQYF
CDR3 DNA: TGTGCCAGCAGTTACCCGACAGGGTCTTTTAGGCAGACCCAGTACTTC

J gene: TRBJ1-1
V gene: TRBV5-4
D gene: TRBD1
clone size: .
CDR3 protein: CASSGDRGSENTEAFF
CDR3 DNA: TGTGCCAGCAGCGGAGACAGGGGGTCCGAGAACACTGAAGCTTTCTTT

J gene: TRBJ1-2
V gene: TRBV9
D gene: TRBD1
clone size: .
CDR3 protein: CASSGYHRGPSMGYTF
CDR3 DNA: TGTGCCAGCAGCGGCTACCACAGGGGGCCATCTATGGGCTACACCTTC

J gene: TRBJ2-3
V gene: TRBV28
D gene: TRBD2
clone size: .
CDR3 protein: CASSVPGPYRRTSGGAGSDTQYF
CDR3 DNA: TGTGCCAGCAGTGTCCCCGGGCCTTACCGCCGGACTAGCGGGGGGGCCGGGTCAGATACGCAGTATTTT

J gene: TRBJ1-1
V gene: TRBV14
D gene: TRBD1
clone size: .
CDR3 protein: CASSLGTGKAFF
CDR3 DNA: TGTGCCAGCAGCCTGGGGACAGGGAAAGCTTTCTTT

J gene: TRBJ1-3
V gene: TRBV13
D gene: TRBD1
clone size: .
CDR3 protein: CASSSGQNPGNTIYF
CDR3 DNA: TGTGCCAGCAGCTCGGGACAGAATCCTGGAAACACCATATATTTT

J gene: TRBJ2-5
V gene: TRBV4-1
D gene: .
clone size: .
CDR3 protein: CASSQTTQETQYF
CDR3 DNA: TGCGCCAGCAGCCAGACTACCCAAGAGACCCAGTACTTC

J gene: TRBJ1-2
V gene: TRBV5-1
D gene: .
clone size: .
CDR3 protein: CASSVGGTPVGYTF
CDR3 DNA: TGCGCCAGCAGTGTTGGAGGCACCCCCGTTGGCTACACCTTC

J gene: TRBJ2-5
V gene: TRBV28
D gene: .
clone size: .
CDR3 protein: CASSGVNQETQYF
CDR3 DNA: TGTGCCAGCAGCGGGGTGAACCAAGAGACCCAGTACTTC

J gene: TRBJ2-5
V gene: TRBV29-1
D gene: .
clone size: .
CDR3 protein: CSVGHRTPLETQYF
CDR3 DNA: TGCAGCGTTGGCCACCGGACTCCCTTGGAGACCCAGTACTTC

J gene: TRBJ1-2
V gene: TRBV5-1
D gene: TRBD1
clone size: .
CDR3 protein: CASSPGQGQTNYGYTF
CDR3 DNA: TGCGCCAGCAGCCCGGGCCAGGGACAGACAAACTATGGCTACACCTTC

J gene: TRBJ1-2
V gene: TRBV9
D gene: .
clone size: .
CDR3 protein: CASSVGGGLGYGYTF
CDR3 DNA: TGTGCCAGCAGCGTAGGCGGGGGGCTTGGCTATGGCTACACCTTC

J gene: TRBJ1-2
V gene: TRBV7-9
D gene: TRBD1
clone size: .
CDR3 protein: CASSLEALFDRGRGGYTF
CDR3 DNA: TGTGCCAGCAGCTTAGAGGCCCTCTTTGACAGGGGGCGAGGTGGCTACACCTTC

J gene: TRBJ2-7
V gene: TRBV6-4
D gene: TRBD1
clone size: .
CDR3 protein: CASSAFPGGINEQYF
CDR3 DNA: TGTGCCAGCAGTGCTTTTCCAGGGGGCATCAACGAGCAGTACTTC

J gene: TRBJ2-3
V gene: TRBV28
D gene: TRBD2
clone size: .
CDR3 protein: CASSLVRLADVPDTQYF
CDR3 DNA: TGTGCCAGCAGTTTAGTTCGCCTAGCGGATGTTCCAGATACGCAGTATTTT

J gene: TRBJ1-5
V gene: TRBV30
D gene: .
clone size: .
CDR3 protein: CAWSTGLGNQPQHF
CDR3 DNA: TGTGCCTGGAGTACAGGGTTGGGCAATCAGCCCCAGCATTTT

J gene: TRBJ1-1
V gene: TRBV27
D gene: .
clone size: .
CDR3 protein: CASQRGRGDTEAFF
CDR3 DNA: TGTGCCAGCCAGAGGGGGAGAGGGGACACTGAAGCTTTCTTT

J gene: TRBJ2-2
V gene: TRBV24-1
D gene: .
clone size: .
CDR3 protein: CATSDLEQDNTGELFF
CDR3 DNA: TGTGCCACCAGTGATTTGGAGCAAGATAACACCGGGGAGCTGTTTTTT

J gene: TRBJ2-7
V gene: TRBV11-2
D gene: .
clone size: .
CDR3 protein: CASGPGDYEQYF
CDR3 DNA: TGTGCCAGCGGCCCAGGGGATTACGAGCAGTACTTC

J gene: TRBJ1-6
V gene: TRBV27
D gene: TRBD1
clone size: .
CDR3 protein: CASGTDRDSGNSPLHF
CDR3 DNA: TGTGCCAGCGGGACGGACAGGGATTCTGGAAATTCACCCCTCCACTTT

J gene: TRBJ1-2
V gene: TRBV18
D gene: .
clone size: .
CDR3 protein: CASSPTGFGYTF
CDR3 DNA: TGTGCCAGCTCACCAACAGGGTTTGGCTACACCTTC

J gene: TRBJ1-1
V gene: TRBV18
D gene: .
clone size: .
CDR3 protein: CASSPPQGINTEAFF
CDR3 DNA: TGTGCCAGCTCACCACCTCAGGGGATAAACACTGAAGCTTTCTTT

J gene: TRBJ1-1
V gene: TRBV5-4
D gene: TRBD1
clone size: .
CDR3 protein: CASSLPGGMNTEAFF
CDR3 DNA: TGTGCCAGCAGCTTGCCAGGGGGTATGAACACTGAAGCTTTCTTT

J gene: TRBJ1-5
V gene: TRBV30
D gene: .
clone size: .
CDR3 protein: CAWSVGTTNQPQHF
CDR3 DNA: TGTGCCTGGAGTGTAGGGACAACAAATCAGCCCCAGCATTTT

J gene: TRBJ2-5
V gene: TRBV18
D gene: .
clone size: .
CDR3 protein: CASSTRSAQETQYF
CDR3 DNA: TGTGCCAGCTCAACCAGGTCAGCCCAAGAGACCCAGTACTTC

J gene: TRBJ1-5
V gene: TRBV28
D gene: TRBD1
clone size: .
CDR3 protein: CASSLTGTGGGQPQHF
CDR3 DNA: TGTGCCAGCAGTTTAACCGGAACAGGGGGCGGACAGCCCCAGCATTTT

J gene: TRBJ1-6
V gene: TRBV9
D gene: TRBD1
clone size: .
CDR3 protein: CASSVEGQGRGSPLHF
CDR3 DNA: TGTGCCAGCAGCGTAGAGGGACAGGGGAGAGGGTCACCCCTCCACTTT

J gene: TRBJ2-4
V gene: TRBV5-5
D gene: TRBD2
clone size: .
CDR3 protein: CASSRLAGDGNIQYF
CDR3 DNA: TGTGCCAGCAGCCGACTAGCGGGAGATGGAAACATTCAGTACTTC

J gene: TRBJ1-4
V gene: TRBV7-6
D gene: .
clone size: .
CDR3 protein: CASSWGSGATNEKLFF
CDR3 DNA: TGTGCCAGCAGCTGGGGTAGCGGAGCAACTAATGAAAAACTGTTTTTT

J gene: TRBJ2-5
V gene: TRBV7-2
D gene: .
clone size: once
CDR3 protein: CASGPGDQETQYF
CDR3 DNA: TGTGCCAGCGGACCAGGGGATCAAGAGACCCAGTACTTC

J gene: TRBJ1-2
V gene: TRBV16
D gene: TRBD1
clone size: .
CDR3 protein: CASSQFRTGMNGYTF
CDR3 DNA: TGTGCCAGCAGCCAATTTCGGACAGGTATGAATGGCTACACCTTC

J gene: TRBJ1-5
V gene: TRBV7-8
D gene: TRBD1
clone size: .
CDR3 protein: CASSLDGQGSTPQHF
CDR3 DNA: TGTGCCAGCAGCTTGGACGGACAGGGCTCCACGCCCCAGCATTTT

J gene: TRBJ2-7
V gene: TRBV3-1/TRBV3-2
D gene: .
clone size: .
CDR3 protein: CASSLTAMALYEQYF
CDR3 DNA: TGTGCCAGCAGTCTAACAGCTATGGCCCTATACGAGCAGTACTTC

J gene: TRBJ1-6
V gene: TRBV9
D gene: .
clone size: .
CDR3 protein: CASSGGQYNSPLHF
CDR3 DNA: TGTGCCAGCAGCGGAGGACAGTATAATTCACCCCTCCACTTT

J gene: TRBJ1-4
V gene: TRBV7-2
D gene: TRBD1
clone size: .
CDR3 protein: CASSSNRGGGEKLFF
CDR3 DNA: TGTGCCAGCAGCTCCAACAGGGGTGGCGGTGAAAAACTGTTTTTT

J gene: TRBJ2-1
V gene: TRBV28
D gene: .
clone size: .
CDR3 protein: CASRPEADSSYNEQFF
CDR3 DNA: TGTGCCAGCAGGCCCGAAGCGGATAGCTCCTACAATGAGCAGTTCTTC

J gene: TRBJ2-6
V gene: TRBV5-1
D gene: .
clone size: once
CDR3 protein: CASSFTAGVLTF
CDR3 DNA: TGCGCCAGCAGCTTCACAGCGGGCGTCCTGACTTTC

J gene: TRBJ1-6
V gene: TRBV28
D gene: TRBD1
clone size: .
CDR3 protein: CASSLGTGGAGWNSPLHF
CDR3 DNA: TGTGCCAGCAGTTTGGGGACAGGGGGCGCCGGGTGGAATTCACCCCTCCACTTT

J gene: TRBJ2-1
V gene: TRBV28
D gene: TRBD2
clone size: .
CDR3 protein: CASSQTLAGGVSYNEQFF
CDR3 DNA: TGTGCCAGCAGTCAAACACTAGCGGGGGGGGTCTCCTACAATGAGCAGTTCTTC

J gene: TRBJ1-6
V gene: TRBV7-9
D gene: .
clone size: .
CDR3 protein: CASSPGGGSPLHF
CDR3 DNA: TGTGCCAGCAGCCCGGGTGGAGGCTCACCCCTCCACTTT

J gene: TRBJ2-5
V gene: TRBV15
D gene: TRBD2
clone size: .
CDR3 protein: CATSRDSGGAETQYF
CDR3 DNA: TGTGCCACCAGCAGAGATAGCGGGGGGGCCGAGACCCAGTACTTC

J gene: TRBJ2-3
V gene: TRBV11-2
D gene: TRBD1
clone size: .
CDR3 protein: CASSLDRGTDTQYF
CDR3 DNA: TGTGCCAGCAGCCTCGACAGGGGCACAGATACGCAGTATTTT

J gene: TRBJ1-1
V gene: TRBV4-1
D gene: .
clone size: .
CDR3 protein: CASSQVGLEAFF
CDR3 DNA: TGCGCCAGCAGCCAAGTAGGACTGGAAGCTTTCTTT

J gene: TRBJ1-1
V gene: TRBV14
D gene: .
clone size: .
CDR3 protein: CASSHSPFGGLNTEAFF
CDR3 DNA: TGTGCCAGCAGCCATTCCCCTTTCGGGGGGCTGAACACTGAAGCTTTCTTT

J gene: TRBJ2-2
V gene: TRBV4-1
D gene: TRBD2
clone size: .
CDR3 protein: CASRQLGGGRGPFGELFF
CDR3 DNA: TGCGCCAGCAGGCAATTGGGAGGCGGGAGAGGTCCGTTCGGGGAGCTGTTTTTT

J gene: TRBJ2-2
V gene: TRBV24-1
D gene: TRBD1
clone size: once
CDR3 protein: CATSERGPGELFF
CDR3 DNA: TGTGCCACCAGTGAGAGGGGGCCCGGGGAGCTGTTTTTT

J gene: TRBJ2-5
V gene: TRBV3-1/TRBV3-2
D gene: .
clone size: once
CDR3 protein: CASSQEARFQETQYF
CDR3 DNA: TGTGCCAGCAGCCAAGAAGCCCGGTTTCAAGAGACCCAGTACTTC

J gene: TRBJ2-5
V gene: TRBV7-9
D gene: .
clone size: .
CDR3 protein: CASSLAGGNQETQYF
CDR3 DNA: TGTGCCAGCAGCTTAGCCGGGGGAAACCAAGAGACCCAGTACTTC

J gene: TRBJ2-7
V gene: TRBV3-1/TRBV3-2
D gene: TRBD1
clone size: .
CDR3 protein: CASSQPGQGTYEQYF
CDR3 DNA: TGTGCCAGCAGCCAACCGGGACAGGGCACCTACGAGCAGTACTTC

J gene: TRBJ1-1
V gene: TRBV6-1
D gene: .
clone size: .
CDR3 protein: CASSEWQGRAFF
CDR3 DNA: TGTGCCAGCAGTGAGTGGCAGGGGCGAGCTTTCTTT

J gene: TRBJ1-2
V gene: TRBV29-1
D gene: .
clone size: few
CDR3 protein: CSEYSFNYGYTF
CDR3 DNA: TGCAGCGAATACAGTTTTAACTATGGCTACACCTTC